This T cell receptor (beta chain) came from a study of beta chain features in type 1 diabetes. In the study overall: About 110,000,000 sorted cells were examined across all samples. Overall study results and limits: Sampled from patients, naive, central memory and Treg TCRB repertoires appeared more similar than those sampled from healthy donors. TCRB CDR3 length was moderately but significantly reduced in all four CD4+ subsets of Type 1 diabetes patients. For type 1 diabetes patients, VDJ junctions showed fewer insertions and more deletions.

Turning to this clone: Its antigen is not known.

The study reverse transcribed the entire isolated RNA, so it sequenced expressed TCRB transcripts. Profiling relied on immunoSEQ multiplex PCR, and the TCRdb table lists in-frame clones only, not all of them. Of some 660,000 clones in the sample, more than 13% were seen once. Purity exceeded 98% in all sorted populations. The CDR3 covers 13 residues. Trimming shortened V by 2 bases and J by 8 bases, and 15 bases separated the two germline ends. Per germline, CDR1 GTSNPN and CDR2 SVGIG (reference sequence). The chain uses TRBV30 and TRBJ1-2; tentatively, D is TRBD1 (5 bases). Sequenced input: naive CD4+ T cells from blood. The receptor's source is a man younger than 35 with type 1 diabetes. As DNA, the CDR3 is TGTGCCTGGAGTTCGGGCAGGGCCGGAGGCTACACCTTC. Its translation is CAWSSGRAGGYTF.